These 21 T cell receptor beta chains share one sample of origin, sequenced in a study of blood T cell repertoires in COVID-19. Sequenced by immunoSEQ multiplex PCR; TCRdb stores in-frame clones only, minus some. The data show fewer than 500,000 clones, with 70% to 90% seen just once and less than 0.95% held by the top ten. The sample taken for sequencing was peripheral blood. These receptors all come from a man aged 18 to 30 with COVID-19, enrolled during active disease.

The CDR3 bases are TGCGCCAGCAACCCGGGACAGGGACTGGACACTGAAGCTTTCTTT. Its translation: CASNPGQGLDTEAFF. V and J are TRBV5-1 and TRBJ1-1, with 9 positions matching TRBD1. After removal of 6 bases from V and 3 bases from J, the junction contained 9 bases not matched to a gene. Germline V gives CDR1 SGHRS, CDR2 YFSETQ. The CDR3 totals 15 residues.

The chain joins TRBV2 to TRBJ2-7; D uncertain. V was cut by 4 bases and J by 3 bases, with 16 bases left in between. The CDR3 length is 15 residues. Germline lookup yields CDR1 SNHLY and CDR2 FYNNEI. In DNA form, the CDR3 reads TGTGCCAGCAGTGTGGAAATGCGGCTTTACTACGAGCAGTACTTC. Translating gives CASSVEMRLYYEQYF.

J is TRBJ1-4 and V is TRBV6-2 or TRBV6-3; 8 nucleotides line up with TRBD1. Germline trimming cut 6 bases from V and 4 bases from J; bases unmatched to any gene: 7. The CDR3 extends over 15 amino acids. Per germline, CDR1 MNHEY and CDR2 SVGEGT. As DNA, the CDR3 is TGTGCCAGCAGCCAGGGACAGGCCTATAATGAAAAACTGTTTTTT. Protein product: CASSQGQAYNEKLFF.

The chain is built from TRBV7-9 and TRBJ2-5; 8 bases agree with TRBD1. CDR3 length: 15 amino acids. Germline V lookup: CDR1 SEHNR, CDR2 FQNEAQ (reference sequence). With V trimmed by 2 bases and J by 2 bases, 4 bases remained unmatched. The CDR3 DNA is TGTGCCAGCAGCTTACTCGGGACAGGACAAGAGACCCAGTACTTC. Encoded protein: CASSLLGTGQETQYF.

The chain carries TRBV13 and TRBJ2-7; 12 bases fit TRBD2. V lost 4 bases, J lost 5 bases, and 6 bases stayed unmatched. This CDR3 spans 15 amino acids. The germline CDR1 and CDR2 sequences are PRHDT and FYEKMQ (reference sequence). CDR3 amino acids: CASSSRGLAGDEQYF. The CDR3 DNA reads TGTGCCAGCAGCTCCAGGGGACTAGCGGGCGACGAGCAGTACTTC.

The chain uses TRBV19 and TRBJ2-3; a weak D match, TRBD1 (6 bases). The CDR3 is 12 amino acids. CDR1 and CDR2 from the germline V gene are LNHDA and SQIVND (reference sequence). With 4 bases removed from V and 5 bases from J, the gap between germline ends came to 7 bases. The DNA for the CDR3 is TGTGCCAGTAGTACCAGGGGAGATACGCAGTATTTT. Translation gives CASSTRGDTQYF.

V and J are TRBV6-5 and TRBJ1-1; unclear D gene. Germline CDR1 reads MNHEY; CDR2 reads SVGAGI. CDR3 length: 16 residues. V was shortened by 2 bases and J by 0 bases, with 13 bases between the two germline ends. The CDR3 spells CASSYARTPMNTEAFF. The DNA for the CDR3 is TGTGCCAGCAGTTACGCCCGGACTCCCATGAACACTGAAGCTTTCTTT.

The chain uses TRBV30 and TRBJ1-4; no clear D. This CDR3 is built from 12 residues. V lost 5 bases and J lost 5, with 9 bases in between. Germline V gene lookup returns CDR1 GTSNPN and CDR2 SVGIG (reference sequence). The CDR3 is CAWERRNEKLFF. The CDR3 DNA reads TGTGCCTGGGAAAGGAGGAATGAAAAACTGTTTTTT.

CDR3 protein: CASSYSQSYEQYF. The DNA of the CDR3 is TGTGCCAGCAGTTACTCCCAGTCCTACGAGCAGTACTTC. The chain carries TRBV6-6 and TRBJ2-7; D unclear. V gave up 0 bases and J gave up 1 base, with 4 bases separating them. Looked up from germline, CDR1 is MNHNY and CDR2 is SVGAGI (reference sequence). CDR3 size: 13 residues.

The chain carries TRBV3-1 (or the pseudogene TRBV3-2) and TRBJ2-1; 7 bases are a match to TRBD1. The CDR3 is 15 residues long. J lost 6 bases, V lost 4 bases, and 9 bases had no gene match. Germline V gives CDR1 LGHDT, CDR2 YNNKEL (reference sequence). The CDR3 nucleotides are TGTGCCAGCAGCCGCTTCAGGGCAGGGGGCAATGAGCAGTTCTTC. Encoded protein: CASSRFRAGGNEQFF.

This chain uses TRBV5-5 with TRBJ2-7; D perhaps matches TRBD2 (5 bases). Germline loops: CDR1 SGHKS, CDR2 YYEKEE (reference sequence). The CDR3 covers 12 residues. V was trimmed by 1 base and J by 5 bases, leaving 7 bases between them. The CDR3 DNA reads TGTGCCAGCAGCTTGCTCGGGGACGAGCAGTACTTC. It codes for CASSLLGDEQYF.

The chain is built from TRBV11-2 and TRBJ1-1; 12 bases match TRBD1. The germline V gene encodes CDR1 SGHAT and CDR2 FQNNGV. V lost 0 bases and J lost 3; bases outside the gene matches: 5. This CDR3 is 17 amino acids long. The CDR3 region has the DNA TGTGCCAGCAGCTTAGACCGGGACAGGGGGCTCGACACTGAAGCTTTCTTT. This encodes CASSLDRDRGLDTEAFF.

The chain couples TRBV11-3 to TRBJ2-1, with 8 bases identical to TRBD2. The CDR3 spans 15 residues. Germline V gene sequence: CDR1 SGHNT, CDR2 YENEEA. Trimming at V came to 1 base and at J to 9 bases, leaving 8 bases not matched to a gene. The CDR3 reads CASSLAGTRSTEQFF. As DNA, the CDR3 is TGTGCCAGCAGCTTAGCGGGGACTAGGTCTACTGAGCAGTTCTTC.

The chain links TRBV24-1 to TRBJ1-5, with unresolved D. In germline, CDR1 is KGHDR, CDR2 SFDVKD. The CDR3 is 14 residues long. Trimming left V 2 bases short and J 1 base short, with 5 bases between. In DNA, the CDR3 is TGTGCCACCAGTGATTGGGAGAGCAATCAGCCCCAGCATTTT. This translates into CATSDWESNQPQHF.

The rearrangement joins TRBV19 to TRBJ2-1, with D perhaps TRBD2 (6 bases). The germline V gene has CDR1 LNHDA and CDR2 SQIVND (reference sequence). This CDR3 region has 15 residues. Trimming cost V 1 base and J 6 bases, with 13 bases left between them. CDR3 in amino acids: CASSIAFRGFNEQFF. CDR3 nucleotide sequence: TGTGCCAGTAGTATAGCGTTTCGGGGGTTCAATGAGCAGTTCTTC.

The V call is TRBV5-4, the J call TRBJ2-7, with 10 positions matching TRBD2. This CDR3 contains 16 residues. CDR1 is SGHNT and CDR2 is YYREEE in the germline V gene (reference sequence). Trimming took 4 bases from V and 2 from J; bases not matched to a gene: 9. The CDR3 spells CASSKTQTSGAYEQYF. The CDR3 DNA is TGTGCCAGCAGCAAGACCCAAACTAGCGGGGCCTACGAGCAGTACTTC.

This chain uses TRBV5-1 with TRBJ2-7, with 10 bases that match TRBD1. J was trimmed by 7 bases and V by 4 bases; bases with no gene match: 5. In germline, CDR1 is SGHRS, CDR2 YFSETQ. The CDR3 is 13 amino acids. The CDR3 sequence: CASSRDRGREQYF. CDR3 nucleotide sequence: TGCGCCAGCAGCCGGGACAGGGGAAGGGAGCAGTACTTC.

The chain uses TRBV4-1 and TRBJ1-5; 9 bases are shared with TRBD1. CDR3 length equals 14 residues. With V trimmed by 1 base and J by 10 bases, 5 bases remained unmatched. Germline CDR1 reads MGHRA; CDR2 reads YSYEKL. The CDR3 DNA follows: TGCGCCAGCAGCCAAGTAGGGACAGGGAGTCCCCAGCATTTT. The encoded protein is CASSQVGTGSPQHF.

The V gene is TRBV6-1, the J gene TRBJ1-4; 7 bases are shared with TRBD1. The V segment lost 10 bases and the J segment 4 bases; nucleotides outside the gene matches: 6. This CDR3 is 13 amino acids long. The germline gives CDR1 MNHNS, CDR2 SASEGT. Here the CDR3 reads CATRDSNNEKLFF. The CDR3 DNA reads as TGTGCCACCCGGGACAGTAATAATGAAAAACTGTTTTTT.

The chain employs TRBV6-5 and TRBJ2-1, with 10 positions matching TRBD2. From germline, CDR1 is MNHEY and CDR2 SVGAGI. V was pared by 5 bases and J by 5 bases, with 0 bases of the junction left unmatched. The CDR3 has 13 amino acids. The CDR3 region has the DNA TGTGCCAGCAGTCTAGCGGGGGACAATGAGCAGTTCTTC. Translation gives CASSLAGDNEQFF.

The rearrangement joins TRBV6-5 to TRBJ1-2; D might be TRBD1 (5 bases). The CDR3 totals 13 residues. The V gene lost 0 bases and the J gene lost 6 bases, with 8 bases spanning the gap. The germline V gene has CDR1 MNHEY and CDR2 SVGAGI. The CDR3 region has the DNA TGTGCCAGCAGTTACTCGGGGCAGAATGGCTACACCTTC. Translated, it gives CASSYSGQNGYTF.